This T cell receptor (beta chain) was obtained from a study of long-term antiretroviral therapy in people with HIV. This clone was seen only a few times. The antigen is not known. V was cut by 8 bases and J by 5 bases, with 19 bases left in between. The CDR3 loop spans 15 amino acids. Per germline, CDR1 SNHLY and CDR2 FYNNEI. Regarding the study as a whole: Clones expanded before ART dominated the repertoire at all time points.

Specimens retained about 1-10 million cryopreserved PBMC preceding DNA extraction. Researchers ran immunoSEQ v3.0 at survey level. Some clones are missing from TCRdb's copy, which holds only in-frame ones; the method was immunoSEQ multiplex PCR. The profile shows 20,000 to 25,000 clones, 65% to 85% of them singletons. This specimen was unsorted PBMCs, taken less than 1.8 years before starting antiretroviral therapy. The chain carries TRBV2 and TRBJ2-1; D is possibly TRBD1 (6 bases). The receptor was derived from a woman aged 40 to 55 with HIV. This chain's CDR3 is CASRLQGKGDNEQFF. The DNA of the CDR3 is TGTGCCAGCCGACTTCAGGGGAAAGGCGACAATGAGCAGTTCTTC.